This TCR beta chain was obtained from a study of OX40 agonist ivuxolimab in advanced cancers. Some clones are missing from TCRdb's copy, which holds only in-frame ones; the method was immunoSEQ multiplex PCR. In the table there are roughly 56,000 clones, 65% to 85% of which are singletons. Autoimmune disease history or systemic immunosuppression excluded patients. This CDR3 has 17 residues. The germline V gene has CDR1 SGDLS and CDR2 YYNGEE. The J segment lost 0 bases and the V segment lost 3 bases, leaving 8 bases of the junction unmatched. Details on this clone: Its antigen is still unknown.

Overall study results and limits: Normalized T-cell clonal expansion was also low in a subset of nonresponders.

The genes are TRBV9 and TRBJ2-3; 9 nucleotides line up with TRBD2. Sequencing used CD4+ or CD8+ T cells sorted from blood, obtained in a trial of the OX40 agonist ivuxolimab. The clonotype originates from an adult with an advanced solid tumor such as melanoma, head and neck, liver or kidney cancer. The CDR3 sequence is CASSALGLADSTDTQYF. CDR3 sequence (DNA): TGTGCCAGCAGCGCCTTGGGACTAGCAGACAGCACAGATACGCAGTATTTT.